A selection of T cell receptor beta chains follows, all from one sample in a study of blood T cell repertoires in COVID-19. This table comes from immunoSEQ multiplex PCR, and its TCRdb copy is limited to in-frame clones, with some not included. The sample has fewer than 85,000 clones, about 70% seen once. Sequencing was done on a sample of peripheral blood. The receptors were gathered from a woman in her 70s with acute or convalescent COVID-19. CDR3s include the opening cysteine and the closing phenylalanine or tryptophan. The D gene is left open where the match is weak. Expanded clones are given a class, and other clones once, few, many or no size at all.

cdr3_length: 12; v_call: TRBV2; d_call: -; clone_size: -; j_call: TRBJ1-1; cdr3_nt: TGTGCCAGCGGGGACACGAACACTGAAGCTTTCTTT; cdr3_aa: CASGDTNTEAFF
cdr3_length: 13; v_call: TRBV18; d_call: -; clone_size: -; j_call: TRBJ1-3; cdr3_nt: TGTGCCAGCTCCCAGGGTCCGGAGAACACCATATATTTT; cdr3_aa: CASSQGPENTIYF
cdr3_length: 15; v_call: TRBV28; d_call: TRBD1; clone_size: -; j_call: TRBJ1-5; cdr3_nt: TGTGCCAGCAGTTTAGGGGCGAGGGGGCATCAGCCCCAGCATTTT; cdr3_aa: CASSLGARGHQPQHF
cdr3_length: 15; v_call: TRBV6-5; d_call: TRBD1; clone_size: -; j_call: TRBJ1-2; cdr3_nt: TGTGCCAGTGGGCGGGGGGGGACAGTTAACTATGGCTACACCTTC; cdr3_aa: CASGRGGTVNYGYTF
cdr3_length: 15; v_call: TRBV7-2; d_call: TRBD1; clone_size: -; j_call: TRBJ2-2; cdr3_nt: TGTGCCAGTGGAGAGGGGGCTCGGATGGTCGGGGAGCTGTTTTTT; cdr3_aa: CASGEGARMVGELFF
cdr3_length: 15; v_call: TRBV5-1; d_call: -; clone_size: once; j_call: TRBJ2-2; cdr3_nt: TGCGCCAGCAGCTTACTTGGACAGAACACCGGGGAGCTGTTTTTT; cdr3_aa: CASSLLGQNTGELFF
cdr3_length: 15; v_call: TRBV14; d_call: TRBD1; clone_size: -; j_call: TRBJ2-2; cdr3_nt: TGTGCCAGCAGCCAAGATAGGGGGCGCACCGGGGAGCTGTTTTTT; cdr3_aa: CASSQDRGRTGELFF
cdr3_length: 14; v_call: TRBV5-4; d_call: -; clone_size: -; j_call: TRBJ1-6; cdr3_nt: TGTGCCAGCAGCCTTCAGGGAAAAAATTCACCCCTCCACTTT; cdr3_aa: CASSLQGKNSPLHF
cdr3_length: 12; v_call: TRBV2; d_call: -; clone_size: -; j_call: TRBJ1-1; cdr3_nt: TGTGCCAGCAGTGAACAGGCCCTTGAAGCTTTCTTT; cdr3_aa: CASSEQALEAFF
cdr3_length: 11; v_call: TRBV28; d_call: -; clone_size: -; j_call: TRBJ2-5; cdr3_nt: TGTGCCAGCAAGATCGGGGAGACCCAGTACTTC; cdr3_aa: CASKIGETQYF
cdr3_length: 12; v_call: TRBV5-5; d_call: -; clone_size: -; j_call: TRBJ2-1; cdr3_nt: TGTGCCAGCAGCTCTGGCGGGCCTGAGCAGTTCTTC; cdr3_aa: CASSSGGPEQFF
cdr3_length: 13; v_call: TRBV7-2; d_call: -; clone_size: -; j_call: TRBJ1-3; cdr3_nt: TGTGCCAGCAGCCCCTCCCCCGGAAACACCATATATTTT; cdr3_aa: CASSPSPGNTIYF
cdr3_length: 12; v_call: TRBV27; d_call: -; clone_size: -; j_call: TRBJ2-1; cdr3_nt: TGTGCCAGCAGTTTCAACAGGAATGAGCAGTTCTTC; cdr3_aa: CASSFNRNEQFF
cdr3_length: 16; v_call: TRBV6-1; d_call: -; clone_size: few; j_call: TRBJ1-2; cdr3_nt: TGTGCCAGCAGTGAAGCGCGGGGAGGGGGGCAAAGGGGCTACACCTTC; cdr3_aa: CASSEARGGGQRGYTF
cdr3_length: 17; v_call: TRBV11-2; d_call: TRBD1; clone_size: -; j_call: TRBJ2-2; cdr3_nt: TGTGCCAGCAGCTTAATTCCCGGGACAGCGAACACCGGGGAGCTGTTTTTT; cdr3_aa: CASSLIPGTANTGELFF
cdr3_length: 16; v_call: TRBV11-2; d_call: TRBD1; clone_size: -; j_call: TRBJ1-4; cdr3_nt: TGTGCCAGCAGCCCCGGAAACAGGGGAACTAATGAAAAACTGTTTTTT; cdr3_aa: CASSPGNRGTNEKLFF
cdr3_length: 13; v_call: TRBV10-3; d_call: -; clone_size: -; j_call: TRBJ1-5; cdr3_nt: TGTGCCATCAGTGTTGGGAGGACGCAGCCCCAGCATTTT; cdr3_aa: CAISVGRTQPQHF
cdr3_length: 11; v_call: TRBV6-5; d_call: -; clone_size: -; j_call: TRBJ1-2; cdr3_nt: TGTGCCACCGCAGACTACTATGGCTACACCTTC; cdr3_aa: CATADYYGYTF
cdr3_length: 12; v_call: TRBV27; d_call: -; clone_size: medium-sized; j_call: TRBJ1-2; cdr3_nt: TGTGCCAGCCGTGGGGGGGCAGGTGGCTACACCTTC; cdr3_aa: CASRGGAGGYTF
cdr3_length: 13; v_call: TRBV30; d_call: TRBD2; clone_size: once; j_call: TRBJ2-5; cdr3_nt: TGTGCCTGGGGGACTAGCGCCCTAGAGACCCAGTACTTC; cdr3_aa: CAWGTSALETQYF
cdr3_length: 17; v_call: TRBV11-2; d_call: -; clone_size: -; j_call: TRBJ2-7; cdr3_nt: TGTGCCAGCAGCTTAGTCTCTTGGCGGAACCACACCTACGAGCAGTACTTC; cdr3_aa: CASSLVSWRNHTYEQYF
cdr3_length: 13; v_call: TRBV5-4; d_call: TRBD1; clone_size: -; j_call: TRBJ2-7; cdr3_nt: TGTGCCAGCAGCTTTACAGGGGGCTACGAGCAGTACTTC; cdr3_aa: CASSFTGGYEQYF
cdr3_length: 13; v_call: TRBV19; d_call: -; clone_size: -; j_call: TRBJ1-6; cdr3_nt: TGTGCCAGTAGTAAGGAGATCAATTCACCCCTCCACTTT; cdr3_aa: CASSKEINSPLHF
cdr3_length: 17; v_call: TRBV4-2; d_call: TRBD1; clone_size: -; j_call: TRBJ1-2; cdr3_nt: TGTGCCAGCAGCCAACGGCACTGGACAGGGGAAGACTATGGCTACACCTTC; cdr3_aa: CASSQRHWTGEDYGYTF
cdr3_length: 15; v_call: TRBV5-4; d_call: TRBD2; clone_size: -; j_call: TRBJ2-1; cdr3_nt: TGTGCCAGCAGCCCACCGGGACTACCCCTTTATGAGCAGTTCTTC; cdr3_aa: CASSPPGLPLYEQFF
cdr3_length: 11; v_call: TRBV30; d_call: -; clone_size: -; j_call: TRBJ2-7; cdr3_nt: TGTGCCTGGAGATCGGGGGTCGAGCAGTACTTC; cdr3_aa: CAWRSGVEQYF
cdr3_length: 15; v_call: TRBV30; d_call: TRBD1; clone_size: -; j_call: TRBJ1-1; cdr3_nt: TGTGCCTGGAGCCCCGGGACAGGGGGCGCGGATGAAGCTTTCTTT; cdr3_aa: CAWSPGTGGADEAFF
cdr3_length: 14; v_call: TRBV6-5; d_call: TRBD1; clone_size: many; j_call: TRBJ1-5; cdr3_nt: TGTGCCAGCAGTTGGACAGGGGGAGATCAGCCCCAGCATTTT; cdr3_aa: CASSWTGGDQPQHF
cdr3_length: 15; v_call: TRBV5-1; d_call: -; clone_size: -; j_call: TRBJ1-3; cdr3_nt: TGCGCCAGCAGCTTTCGGGGGGCGGATGGAAACACCATATATTTT; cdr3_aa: CASSFRGADGNTIYF
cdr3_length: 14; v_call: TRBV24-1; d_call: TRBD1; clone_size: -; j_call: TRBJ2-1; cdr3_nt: TGTGCCACCAGTGGCGACAGGGCGTGGAATGAGCAGTTCTTC; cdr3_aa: CATSGDRAWNEQFF
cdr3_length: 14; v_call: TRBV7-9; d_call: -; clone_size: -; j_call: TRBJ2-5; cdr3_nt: TGTGCCAGCAGCCGTGGACAGTTCGAAGAGACCCAGTACTTC; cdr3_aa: CASSRGQFEETQYF
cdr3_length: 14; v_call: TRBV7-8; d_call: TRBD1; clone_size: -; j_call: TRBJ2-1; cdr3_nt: TGTGCCAGCAGCGATCGACAGGGTTTGTATGAGCAGTTCTTC; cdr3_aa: CASSDRQGLYEQFF
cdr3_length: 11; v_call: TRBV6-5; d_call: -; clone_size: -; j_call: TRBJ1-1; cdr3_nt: TGTGCCAGCAGCAGGGACACTGAAGCTTTCTTT; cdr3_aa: CASSRDTEAFF
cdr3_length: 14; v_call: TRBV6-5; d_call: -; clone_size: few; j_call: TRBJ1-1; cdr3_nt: TGTGCCAGCAGTTACTTTAGGGGTAACACTGAAGCTTTCTTT; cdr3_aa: CASSYFRGNTEAFF
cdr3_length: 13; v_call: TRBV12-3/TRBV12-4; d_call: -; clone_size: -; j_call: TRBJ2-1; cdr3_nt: TGTGCCAGCAGCCTAAACCAGGGCAATGAGCAGTTCTTC; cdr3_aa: CASSLNQGNEQFF
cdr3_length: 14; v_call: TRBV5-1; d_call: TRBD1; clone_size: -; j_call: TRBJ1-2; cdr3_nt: TGCGCCAGCAGCTTGTTAGGTGGGACAGGCGGCTACACCTTC; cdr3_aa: CASSLLGGTGGYTF